These 11 T cell receptor beta chains were all obtained from the same sample, sequenced in a study of blood T cell repertoires in COVID-19. The method was immunoSEQ multiplex PCR; TCRdb's version includes in-frame clones alone and lacks a portion of them. The sample holds 200,000 to 300,000 clones, 75% to 90% seen once. Material: peripheral blood. Receptor source: a man in his sixties who had recovered from COVID-19.

V is TRBV5-1 and J is TRBJ2-7; TRBD2 matches 10 bases. V lost 4 bases and J lost 6; bases outside the gene matches: 7. Germline assignment: CDR1 SGHRS and CDR2 YFSETQ. The CDR3 totals 14 residues. DNA of the CDR3: TGCGCCAGCAGCCTAAGCGGGGGGGCCGCCGAGCAGTACTTC. This encodes CASSLSGGAAEQYF.

The J gene is TRBJ1-6, the V gene TRBV28, with TRBD1 identical over 9 bases. This CDR3 has 16 residues. Germline assignment: CDR1 MDHEN and CDR2 SYDVKM. The V segment lost 2 bases and the J segment 7 bases; nucleotides outside the gene matches: 6. CDR3 residues: CASSLADRGWNSPLHF. For the CDR3, the DNA is TGTGCCAGCAGTTTAGCGGACAGGGGATGGAATTCACCCCTCCACTTT. Full variable domain (outside the CDR3, taken from reference TRBV28 and TRBJ1-6): DVKVTQSSRYLVKRTGEKVFLECVQDMDHENMFWYRQDPGLGLRLIYFSYDVKMKEKGDIPEGYSVSREKKERFSLILESASTNQTSMYLCASSLADRGWNSPLHFGNGTRLTVT.

The chain couples TRBV5-1 to TRBJ2-3; 11 bases agree with TRBD2. Losses at the gene ends were 3 bases for V and 3 bases for J; bases not matched to a gene: 3. The CDR3 is 15 amino acids. Per germline, CDR1 SGHRS and CDR2 YFSETQ. As DNA, the CDR3 is TGCGCCAGCAGCTCGACTAGCGGGGTAACAGATACGCAGTATTTT. It specifies CASSSTSGVTDTQYF.

This chain links TRBV6-1 with TRBJ1-5, with D possibly matching TRBD1 (6 bases). Trimming shortened V by 6 bases and J by 4 bases, and 19 bases separated the two germline ends. Germline CDR1 reads MNHNS; CDR2 reads SASEGT. The CDR3 totals 16 residues. The CDR3 coding sequence is TGTGCCAGCAGCGAATCTCAGGGGACGGGGAATCAGCCCCAGCATTTT. Its protein is CASSESQGTGNQPQHF.

This chain connects TRBV23-1 to TRBJ2-7, with 8 nucleotides matching TRBD2. TRBV23-1 counts as an open reading frame of uncertain function. Trimming removed 0 bases from V and 0 bases from J; junction bases left unmatched: 7. The CDR3 runs to 17 residues. Written as DNA, the CDR3 is TGCGCCAGCAGTCAATCCGGGGGGGTGGAAAGCTCCTACGAGCAGTACTTC. This gives the protein CASSQSGGVESSYEQYF.

This chain uses TRBV7-2 with TRBJ2-5; possible D gene TRBD2, 6 bases. This CDR3 is 17 amino acids long. The ends were cut back, 5 bases at V and 4 bases at J, with 23 bases in the middle. In germline, CDR1 is SGHTA, CDR2 FQGNSA. The CDR3 DNA reads TGTGCCAGCAGCCCAATTTGGCGGCGGGGAGGAGGAGAGACCCAGTACTTC. Its translation: CASSPIWRRGGGETQYF.

The chain recombines TRBV6-6 with TRBJ1-4; 7 bases are a match to TRBD1. Germline assignment: CDR1 MNHNY and CDR2 SVGAGI (reference sequence). The length of the CDR3 is 14 residues. Germline trimming cut 6 bases from V and 3 bases from J; bases unmatched to any gene: 4. The CDR3 loop is CASRDRVANEKLFF. For the CDR3, the DNA is TGTGCCAGCAGAGACAGGGTGGCTAATGAAAAACTGTTTTTT.

The chain employs TRBV18 and TRBJ1-1; TRBD1 matches at 9 bases. CDR1 is KGHSH and CDR2 is LQKENI in the germline V gene. The length of the CDR3 is 15 residues. The junction had 8 bases not matched to a gene; V was cut back by 6 bases and J by 3 bases. The CDR3 region is CASSRMTGGDTEAFF. CDR3 DNA: TGTGCCAGCTCCCGGATGACAGGGGGGGACACTGAAGCTTTCTTT. The full variable domain, completed using reference TRBV18 and TRBJ1-1, is NAGVMQNPRHLVRRRGQEARLRCSPMKGHSHVYWYRQLPEEGLKFMVYLQKENIIDESGMPKERFSAEFPKEGPSILRIQQVVRGDSAAYFCASSRMTGGDTEAFFGQGTRLTVV.

This clone appeared a single time. The DNA of the CDR3 is TGTGCCATCAGTTCCGGAGCGAGTCCCCCAGATACGCAGTATTTT. As protein: CAISSGASPPDTQYF. This chain connects TRBV10-3 to TRBJ2-3; D unclear. V lost 5 bases and J 4 bases, leaving 16 bases between the germline ends. This CDR3 region has 15 residues. The germline CDR1 and CDR2 sequences are ENHRY and SYGVKD.

The chain links TRBV5-5 to TRBJ1-3, with a possible D match to TRBD1 (5 bases). The CDR3 totals 15 residues. Per germline, CDR1 SGHKS and CDR2 YYEKEE (reference sequence). Trimming pared 2 bases from V and 0 bases from J, leaving 9 bases between. In DNA, the CDR3 is TGTGCCAGCAGCTTTGACAGTCTCTCTGGAAACACCATATATTTT. Its translation is CASSFDSLSGNTIYF.

Comments on this clone: A junction end diverges from the germline sequence, so it may reflect a read error. The DNA of the CDR3 is TGTGCCAGTAGCATAGACAGGGTAAATCAGCCCCAGCATTTT. Translating it yields CASSIDRVNQPQHF. The chain joins TRBV19 to TRBJ1-5; 7 bases agree with TRBD1. In germline, CDR1 is LNHDA, CDR2 SQIVND (reference sequence). The CDR3 consists of 14 residues.